This T cell receptor (beta chain) was retrieved from a study of blood T cell repertoires in COVID-19. Whole-study context: There were acute and convalescent COVID-19 samples, and they came from the United States, Italy and Spain. Nucleic acid was either cDNA or gDNA, and it came from T cells, B-cell-depleted T cells, or PBMCs.

In Seattle, patients joined the study during active infection and were tracked longitudinally. Original processing methods: Reference gene primers were amplified, and this amplification served to estimate nucleated cell counts. Using immunoSEQ multiplex PCR, the repertoire was profiled, and TCRdb retains in-frame clones only, with some absent. The V and J calls and clone size come from that table; D and trimming were worked out from the DNA. Of about 150,000 clones in the sample, approximately 86% were seen once. This CDR3 is 16 amino acids long. Looked up from germline, CDR1 is MNHEY and CDR2 is SVGEGT. V lost 4 bases and J lost 2; bases outside the gene matches: 3.

The sequenced sample was peripheral blood. The chain combines TRBV6-2 or TRBV6-3 with TRBJ1-5, with TRBD1 identical over 12 bases. This TCR came from a man aged 55-75 years with COVID-19, enrolled during active disease. CDR3 coding DNA: TGTGCCAGCAGTTCAGGGACAGGGGGCCGCAATCAGCCCCAGCATTTT. The encoded protein is CASSSGTGGRNQPQHF.